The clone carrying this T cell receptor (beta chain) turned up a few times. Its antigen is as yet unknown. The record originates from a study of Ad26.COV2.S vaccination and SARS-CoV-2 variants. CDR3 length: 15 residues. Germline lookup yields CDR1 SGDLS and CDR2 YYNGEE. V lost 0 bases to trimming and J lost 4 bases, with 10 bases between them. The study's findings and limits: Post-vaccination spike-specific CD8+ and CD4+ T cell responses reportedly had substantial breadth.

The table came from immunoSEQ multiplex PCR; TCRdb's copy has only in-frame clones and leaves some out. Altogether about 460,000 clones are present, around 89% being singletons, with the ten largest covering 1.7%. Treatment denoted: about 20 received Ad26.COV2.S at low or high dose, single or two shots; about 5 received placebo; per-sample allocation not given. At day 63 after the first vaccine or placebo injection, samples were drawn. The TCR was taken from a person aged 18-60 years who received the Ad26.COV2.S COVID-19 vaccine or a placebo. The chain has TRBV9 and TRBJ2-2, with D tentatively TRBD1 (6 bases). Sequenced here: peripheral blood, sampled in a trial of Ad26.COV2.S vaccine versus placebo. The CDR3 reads CASSVAGGSTGELFF. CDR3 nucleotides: TGTGCCAGCAGCGTAGCTGGGGGCAGCACCGGGGAGCTGTTTTTT.